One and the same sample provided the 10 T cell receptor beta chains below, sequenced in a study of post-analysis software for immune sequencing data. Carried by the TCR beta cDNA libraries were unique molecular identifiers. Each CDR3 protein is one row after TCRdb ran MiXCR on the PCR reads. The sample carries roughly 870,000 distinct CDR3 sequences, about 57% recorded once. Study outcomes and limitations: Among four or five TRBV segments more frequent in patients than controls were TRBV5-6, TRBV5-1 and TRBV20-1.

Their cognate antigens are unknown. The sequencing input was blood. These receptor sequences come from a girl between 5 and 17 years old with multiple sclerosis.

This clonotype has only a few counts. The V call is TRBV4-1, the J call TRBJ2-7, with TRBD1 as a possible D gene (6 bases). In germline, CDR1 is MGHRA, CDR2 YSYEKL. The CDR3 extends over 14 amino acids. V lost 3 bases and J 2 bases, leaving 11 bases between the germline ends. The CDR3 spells CASSHEQGTYEQYF. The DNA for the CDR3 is TGCGCCAGCAGCCACGAACAGGGCACCTACGAGCAGTACTTC.

The CDR3 reads CASRRRGAQETQYF. As DNA, the CDR3 is TGTGCCAGCAGAAGGAGGGGGGCACAGGAGACCCAGTACTTC. The V call is TRBV12-3 or TRBV12-4, the J call TRBJ2-5; D tentatively reads TRBD1 or TRBD2 (6 bases each). The CDR3 contains 14 residues. The ends were cut back, 6 bases at V and 5 bases at J, with 16 bases in the middle.

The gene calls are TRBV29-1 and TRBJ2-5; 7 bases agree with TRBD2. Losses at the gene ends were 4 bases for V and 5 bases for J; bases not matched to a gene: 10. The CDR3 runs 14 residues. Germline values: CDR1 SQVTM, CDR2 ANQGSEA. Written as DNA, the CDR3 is TGCAGCGTTGTCCTAGCGGACGGTCCGGAGACCCAGTACTTC. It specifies CSVVLADGPETQYF. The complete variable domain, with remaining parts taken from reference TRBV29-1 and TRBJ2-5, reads SAVISQKPSRDICQRGTSLTIQCQVDSQVTMMFWYRQQPGQSLTLIATANQGSEATYESGFVIDKFPISRPNLTFSTLTVSNMSPEDSSIYLCSVVLADGPETQYFGPGTRLLVL.

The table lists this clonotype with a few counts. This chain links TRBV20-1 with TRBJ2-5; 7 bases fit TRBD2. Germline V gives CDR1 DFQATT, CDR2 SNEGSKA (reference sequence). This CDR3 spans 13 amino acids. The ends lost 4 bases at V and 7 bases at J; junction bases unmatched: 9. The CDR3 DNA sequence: TGCAGTGCTATCGGACTAGGTCTACGGACCCAGTACTTC. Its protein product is CSAIGLGLRTQYF.

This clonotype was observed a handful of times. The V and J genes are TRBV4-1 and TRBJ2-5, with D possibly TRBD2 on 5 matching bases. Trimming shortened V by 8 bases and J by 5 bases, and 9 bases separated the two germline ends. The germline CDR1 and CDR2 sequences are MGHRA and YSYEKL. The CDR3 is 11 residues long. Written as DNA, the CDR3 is TGCGCCAGCGGAAGAGGGGAGACCCAGTACTTC. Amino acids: CASGRGETQYF.

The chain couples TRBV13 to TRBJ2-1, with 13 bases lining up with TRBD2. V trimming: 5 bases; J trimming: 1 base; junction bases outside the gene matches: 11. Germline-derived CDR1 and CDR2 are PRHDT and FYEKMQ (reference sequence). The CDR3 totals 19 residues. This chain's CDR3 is CASSPVPGLAGSSYNEQFF. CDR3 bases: TGTGCCAGCAGCCCAGTCCCGGGACTAGCGGGGTCATCCTACAATGAGCAGTTCTTC.

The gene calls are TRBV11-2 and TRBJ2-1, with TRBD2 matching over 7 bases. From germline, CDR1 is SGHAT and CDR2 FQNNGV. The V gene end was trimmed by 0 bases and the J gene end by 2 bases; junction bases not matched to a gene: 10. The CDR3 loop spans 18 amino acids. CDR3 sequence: CASSLEGSGSLPYNEQFF. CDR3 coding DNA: TGTGCCAGCAGCTTAGAAGGTAGCGGGTCGCTACCCTACAATGAGCAGTTCTTC.

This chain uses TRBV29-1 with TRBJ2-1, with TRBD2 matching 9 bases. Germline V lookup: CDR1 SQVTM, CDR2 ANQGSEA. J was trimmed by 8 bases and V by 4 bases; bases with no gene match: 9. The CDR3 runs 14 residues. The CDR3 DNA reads TGCAGCGTTGCGGGACTAGCATCCTGGGATGAGCAGTTCTTC. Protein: CSVAGLASWDEQFF.

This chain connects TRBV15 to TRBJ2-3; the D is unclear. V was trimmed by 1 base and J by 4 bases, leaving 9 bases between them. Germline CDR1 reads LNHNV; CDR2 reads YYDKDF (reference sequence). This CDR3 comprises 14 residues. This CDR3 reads CATSRVRSADTQYF. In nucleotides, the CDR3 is TGTGCCACCAGCAGAGTTAGATCGGCAGATACGCAGTATTTT.

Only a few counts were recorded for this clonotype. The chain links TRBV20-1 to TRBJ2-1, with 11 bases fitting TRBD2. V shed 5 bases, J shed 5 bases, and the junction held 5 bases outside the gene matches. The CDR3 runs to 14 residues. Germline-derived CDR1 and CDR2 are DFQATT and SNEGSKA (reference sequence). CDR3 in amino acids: CSAAGTSGNNEQFF. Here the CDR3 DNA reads TGCAGTGCTGCCGGGACTAGCGGTAACAATGAGCAGTTCTTC.